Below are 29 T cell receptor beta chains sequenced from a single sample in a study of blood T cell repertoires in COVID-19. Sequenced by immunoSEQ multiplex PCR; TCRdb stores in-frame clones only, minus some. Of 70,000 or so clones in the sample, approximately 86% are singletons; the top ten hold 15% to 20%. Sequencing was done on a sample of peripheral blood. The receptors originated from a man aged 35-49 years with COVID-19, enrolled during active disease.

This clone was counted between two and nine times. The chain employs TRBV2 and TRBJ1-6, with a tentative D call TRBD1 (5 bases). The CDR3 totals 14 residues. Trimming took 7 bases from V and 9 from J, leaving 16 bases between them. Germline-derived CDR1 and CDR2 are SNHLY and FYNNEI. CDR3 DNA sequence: TGTGCCAGCAAGCGGGACGGCGAAATTTCACCCCTCCACTTT. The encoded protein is CASKRDGEISPLHF.

The CDR3 region is CASSLGQYQETQYF. Here the CDR3 DNA reads TGCGCCAGCAGCTTAGGACAGTACCAAGAGACCCAGTACTTC. The rearrangement uses TRBV5-1 and TRBJ2-5; TRBD1 might be the D (6 bases). Germline V gene data show CDR1 as SGHRS and CDR2 as YFSETQ. There are 14 residues in the CDR3. V was cut by 2 bases and J by 0 bases, with 8 bases left in between.

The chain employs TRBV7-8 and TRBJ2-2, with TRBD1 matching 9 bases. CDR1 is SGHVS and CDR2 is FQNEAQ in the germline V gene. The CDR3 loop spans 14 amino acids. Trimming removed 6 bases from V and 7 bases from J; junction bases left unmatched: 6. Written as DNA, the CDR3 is TGTGCCAGCAGGAAGGGACAGGGAATCGGGGAGCTGTTTTTT. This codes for CASRKGQGIGELFF.

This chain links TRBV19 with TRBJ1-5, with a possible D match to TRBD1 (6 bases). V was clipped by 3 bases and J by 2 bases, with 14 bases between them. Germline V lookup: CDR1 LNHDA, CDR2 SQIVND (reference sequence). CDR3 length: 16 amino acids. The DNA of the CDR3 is TGTGCCAGTAGTATTTCAGGGGCGAGCGGCAATCAGCCCCAGCATTTT. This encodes CASSISGASGNQPQHF.

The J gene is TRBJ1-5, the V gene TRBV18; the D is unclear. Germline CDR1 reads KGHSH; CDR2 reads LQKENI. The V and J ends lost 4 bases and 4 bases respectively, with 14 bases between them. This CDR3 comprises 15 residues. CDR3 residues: CASSLPGPANQPQHF. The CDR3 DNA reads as TGTGCCAGCTCACTACCGGGCCCAGCTAATCAGCCCCAGCATTTT. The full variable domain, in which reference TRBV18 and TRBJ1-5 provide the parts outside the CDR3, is NAGVMQNPRHLVRRRGQEARLRCSPMKGHSHVYWYRQLPEEGLKFMVYLQKENIIDESGMPKERFSAEFPKEGPSILRIQQVVRGDSAAYFCASSLPGPANQPQHFGDGTRLSIL.

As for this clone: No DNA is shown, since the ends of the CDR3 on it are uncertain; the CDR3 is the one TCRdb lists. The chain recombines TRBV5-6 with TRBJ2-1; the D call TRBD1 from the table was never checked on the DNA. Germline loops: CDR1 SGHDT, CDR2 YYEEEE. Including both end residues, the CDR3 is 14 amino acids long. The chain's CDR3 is CASSLVGFGTGGFF.

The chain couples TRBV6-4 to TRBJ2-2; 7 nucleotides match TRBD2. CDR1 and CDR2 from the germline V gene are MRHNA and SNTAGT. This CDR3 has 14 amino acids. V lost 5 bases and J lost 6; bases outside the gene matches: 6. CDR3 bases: TGTGCCAGCAGTCACGGGGGGATTTCCGGGGAGCTGTTTTTT. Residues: CASSHGGISGELFF.

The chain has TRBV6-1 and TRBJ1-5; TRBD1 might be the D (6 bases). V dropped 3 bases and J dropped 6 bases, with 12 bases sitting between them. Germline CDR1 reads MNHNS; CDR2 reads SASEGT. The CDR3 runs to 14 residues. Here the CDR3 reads CASSDLGGAQPQHF. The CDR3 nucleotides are TGTGCCAGCAGTGATTTGGGGGGGGCTCAGCCCCAGCATTTT.

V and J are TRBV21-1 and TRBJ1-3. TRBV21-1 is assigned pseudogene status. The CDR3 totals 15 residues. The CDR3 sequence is CASSKVEVSGNTIYF. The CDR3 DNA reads TGTGCCAGCAGCAAAGTAGAGGTCTCTGGAAACACCATATATTTT.

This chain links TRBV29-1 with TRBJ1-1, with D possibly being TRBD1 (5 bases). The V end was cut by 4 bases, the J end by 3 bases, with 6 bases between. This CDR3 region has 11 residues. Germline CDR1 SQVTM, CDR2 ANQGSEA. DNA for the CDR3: TGCAGCGTTGGGGGCTACACTGAAGCTTTCTTT. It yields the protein CSVGGYTEAFF.

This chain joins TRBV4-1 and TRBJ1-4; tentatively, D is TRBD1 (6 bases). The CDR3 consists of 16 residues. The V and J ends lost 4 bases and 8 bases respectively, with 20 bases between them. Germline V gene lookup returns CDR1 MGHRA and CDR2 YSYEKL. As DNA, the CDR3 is TGCGCCAGCAGCCTAACCTGGGGGGGCGCCGGGGAAAAACTGTTTTTT. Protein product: CASSLTWGGAGEKLFF.

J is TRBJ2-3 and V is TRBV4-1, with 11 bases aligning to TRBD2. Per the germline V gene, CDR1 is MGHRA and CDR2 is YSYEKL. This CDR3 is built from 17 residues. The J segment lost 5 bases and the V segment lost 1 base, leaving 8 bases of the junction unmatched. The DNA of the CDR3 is TGCGCCAGCAGCCAAGCCCCTAGCGGGGGGCCCGGAGATACGCAGTATTTT. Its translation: CASSQAPSGGPGDTQYF.

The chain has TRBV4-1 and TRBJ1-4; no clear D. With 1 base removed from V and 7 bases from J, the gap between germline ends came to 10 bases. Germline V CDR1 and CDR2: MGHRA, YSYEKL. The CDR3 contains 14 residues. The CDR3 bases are TGCGCCAGCAGCCAAGTCGGGTTGGCTGAAAAACTGTTTTTT. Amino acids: CASSQVGLAEKLFF.

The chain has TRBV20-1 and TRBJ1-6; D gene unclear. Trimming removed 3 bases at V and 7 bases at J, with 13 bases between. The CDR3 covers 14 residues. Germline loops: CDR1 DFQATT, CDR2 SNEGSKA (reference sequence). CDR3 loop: CSASRGSGNSPLHF. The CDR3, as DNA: TGCAGTGCTAGTCGGGGTTCGGGGAATTCACCCCTCCACTTT.

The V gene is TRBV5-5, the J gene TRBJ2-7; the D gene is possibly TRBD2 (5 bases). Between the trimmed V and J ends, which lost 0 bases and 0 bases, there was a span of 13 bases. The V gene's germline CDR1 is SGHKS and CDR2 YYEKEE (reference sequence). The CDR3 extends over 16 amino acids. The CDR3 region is CASSLEGSLNSYEQYF. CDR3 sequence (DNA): TGTGCCAGCAGCTTGGAAGGGAGCCTTAACTCCTACGAGCAGTACTTC.

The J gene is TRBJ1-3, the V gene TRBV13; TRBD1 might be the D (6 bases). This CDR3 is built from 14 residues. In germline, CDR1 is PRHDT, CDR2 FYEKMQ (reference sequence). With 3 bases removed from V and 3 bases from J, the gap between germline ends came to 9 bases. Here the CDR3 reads CASSFPGDGNTIYF. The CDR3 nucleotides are TGTGCCAGCAGCTTCCCAGGGGATGGAAACACCATATATTTT.

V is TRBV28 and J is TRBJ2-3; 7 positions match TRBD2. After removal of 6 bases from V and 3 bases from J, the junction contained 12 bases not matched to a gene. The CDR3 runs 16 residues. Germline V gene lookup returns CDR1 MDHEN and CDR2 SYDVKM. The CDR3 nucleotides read TGTGCCAGCAGCCTGGGGGGGGGAATACGGACAGATACGCAGTATTTT. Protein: CASSLGGGIRTDTQYF.

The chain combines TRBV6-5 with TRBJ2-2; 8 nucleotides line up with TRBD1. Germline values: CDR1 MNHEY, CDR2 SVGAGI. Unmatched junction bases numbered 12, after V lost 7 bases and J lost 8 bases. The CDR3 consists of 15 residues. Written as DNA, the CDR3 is TGTGCCAGCAAACAGGGACAGGCCGCGACTGGGGAGCTGTTTTTT. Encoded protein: CASKQGQAATGELFF.

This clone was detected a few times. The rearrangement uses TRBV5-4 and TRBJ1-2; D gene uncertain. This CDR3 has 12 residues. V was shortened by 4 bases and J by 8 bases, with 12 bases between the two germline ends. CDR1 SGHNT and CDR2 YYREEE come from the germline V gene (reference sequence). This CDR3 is CASSPWEGGYTF. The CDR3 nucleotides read TGTGCCAGCAGCCCCTGGGAGGGCGGCTACACCTTC.

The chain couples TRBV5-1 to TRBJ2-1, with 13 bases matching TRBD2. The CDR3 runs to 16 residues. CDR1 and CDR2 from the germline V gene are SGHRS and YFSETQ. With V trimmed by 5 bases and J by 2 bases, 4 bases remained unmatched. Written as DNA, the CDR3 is TGCGCCAGCAGGACACTAGCGGGGGGGCCCTACAATGAGCAGTTCTTC. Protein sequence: CASRTLAGGPYNEQFF.

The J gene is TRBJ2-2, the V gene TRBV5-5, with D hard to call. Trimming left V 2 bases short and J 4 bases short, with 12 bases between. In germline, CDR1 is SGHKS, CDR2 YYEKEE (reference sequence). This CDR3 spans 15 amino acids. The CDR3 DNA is TGTGCCAGCAGCTTAGGATTACTAAGCACCGGGGAGCTGTTTTTT. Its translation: CASSLGLLSTGELFF.

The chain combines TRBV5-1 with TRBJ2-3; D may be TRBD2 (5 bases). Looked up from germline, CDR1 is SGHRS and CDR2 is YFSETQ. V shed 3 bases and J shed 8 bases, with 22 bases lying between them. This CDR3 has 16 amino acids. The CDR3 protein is CASSSTDSTRGGTQYF. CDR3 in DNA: TGCGCCAGCAGCTCAACGGACTCCACCCGTGGAGGTACGCAGTATTTT.

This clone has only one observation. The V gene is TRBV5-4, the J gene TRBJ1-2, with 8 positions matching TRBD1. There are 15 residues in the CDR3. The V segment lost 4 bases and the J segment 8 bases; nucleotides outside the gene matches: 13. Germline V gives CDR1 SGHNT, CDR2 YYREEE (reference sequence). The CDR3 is CASSRSRQGSGGYTF. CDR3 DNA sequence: TGTGCCAGCAGCCGATCGCGACAGGGGTCAGGAGGCTACACCTTC.

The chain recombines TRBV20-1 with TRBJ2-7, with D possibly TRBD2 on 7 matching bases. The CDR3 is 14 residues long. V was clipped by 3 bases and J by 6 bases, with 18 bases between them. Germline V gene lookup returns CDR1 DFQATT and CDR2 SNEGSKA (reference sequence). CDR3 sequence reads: CSASRGGTAPEQYF. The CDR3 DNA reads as TGCAGTGCTAGTAGGGGGGGCACGGCCCCCGAGCAGTACTTC.

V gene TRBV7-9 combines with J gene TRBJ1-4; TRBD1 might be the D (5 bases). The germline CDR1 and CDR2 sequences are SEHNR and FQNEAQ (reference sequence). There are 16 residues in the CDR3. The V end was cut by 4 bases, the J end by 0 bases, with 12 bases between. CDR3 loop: CASSYSPQATNEKLFF. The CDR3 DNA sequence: TGTGCCAGCAGCTACTCCCCACAGGCAACTAATGAAAAACTGTTTTTT.

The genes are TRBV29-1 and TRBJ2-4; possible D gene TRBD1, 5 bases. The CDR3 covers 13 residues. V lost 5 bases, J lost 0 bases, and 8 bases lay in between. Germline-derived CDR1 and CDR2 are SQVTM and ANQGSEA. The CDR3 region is CSVLQGAKNIQYF. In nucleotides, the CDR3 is TGCAGCGTTCTGCAGGGAGCCAAAAACATTCAGTACTTC.

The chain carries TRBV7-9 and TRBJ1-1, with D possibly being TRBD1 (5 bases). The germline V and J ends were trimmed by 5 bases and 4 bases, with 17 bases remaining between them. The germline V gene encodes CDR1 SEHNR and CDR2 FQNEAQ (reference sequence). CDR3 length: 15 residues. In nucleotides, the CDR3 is TGTGCCAGCAGCGCCTGGGGGGGTGAGGGCACTGAAGCTTTCTTT. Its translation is CASSAWGGEGTEAFF.

The CDR3 spells CAWRQGAGEAFF. Here the CDR3 DNA reads TGTGCCTGGAGACAGGGGGCCGGTGAAGCTTTCTTT. V gene TRBV30 combines with J gene TRBJ1-1; TRBD1 matches at 9 bases. V lost 3 bases, J lost 7 bases, and 3 bases stayed unmatched. In germline, CDR1 is GTSNPN, CDR2 SVGIG (reference sequence). This CDR3 spans 12 amino acids.

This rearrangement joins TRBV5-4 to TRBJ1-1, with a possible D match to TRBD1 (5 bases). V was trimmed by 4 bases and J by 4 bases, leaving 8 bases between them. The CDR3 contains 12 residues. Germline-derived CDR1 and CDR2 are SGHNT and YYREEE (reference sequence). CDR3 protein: CASSPGGTEAFF. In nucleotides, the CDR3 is TGTGCCAGCAGCCCGGGGGGCACTGAAGCTTTCTTT. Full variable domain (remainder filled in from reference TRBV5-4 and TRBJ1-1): ETGVTQSPTHLIKTRGQQVTLRCSSQSGHNTVSWYQQALGQGPQFIFQYYREEENGRGNFPPRFSGLQFPNYSSELNVNALELDDSALYLCASSPGGTEAFFGQGTRLTVV.